This T cell receptor beta chain was captured in a study of cytomegalovirus exposure and HLA in healthy donors. Study-level points and caveats: Cytomegalovirus association was assigned to about 150 TCR beta chains. One variant, a missense change in DCLRE1C, was linked in a later analysis to TCR beta V- and J-gene trimming. In an earlier analysis, in under 700 donors, most V segments appeared productive either ~90% or ~30% of the time.

Trimming took off 4 bases at V and 2 bases at J, with 12 bases between the two ends. CDR1 SQVTM and CDR2 ANQGSEA come from the germline V gene. This CDR3 comprises 14 residues. It was with 60 Vbeta and 13 Jbeta primers that the PCR ran. The table came from immunoSEQ multiplex PCR; TCRdb's copy has only in-frame clones and leaves some out. Of 110,000 or so clones in the sample, 74% were seen once. As to this clone: Its antigen is as yet unknown.

Sequencing was performed on PBMCs. The chain has TRBV29-1 and TRBJ1-5; possible D gene TRBD1, 5 bases. This sequence originates from a human donor in good health. The CDR3 bases are TGCAGCGTTGGGGGGGTAGGGGGCAATCAGCCCCAGCATTTT. Its protein product is CSVGGVGGNQPQHF.